This TCR beta chain originates from a study of CXCR3-negative and CXCR3-positive naive CD8 T cells. UMI-labeled TRB cDNA libraries were prepared by 5' RACE. Reanalyzing the 5' RACE reads, TCRdb keeps one entry per CDR3 protein, without DNA. This sample's clone table lists tens of thousands of distinct CDR3 sequences. Regarding the study as a whole: Naive cells that were CXCR3-positive had more hydrophobic TRB CDR3s (compared with CXCR3-negative naive cells).

In germline, CDR1 is MDHEN, CDR2 SYDVKM. This CDR3 contains 14 residues. Turning to this clonotype: Its matching antigen is unknown.

This TCR derives from a human donor in good health. Some clones in this sample may be carry-over from other donors' samples. The chain is built from TRBV28 and TRBJ1-2. The source material was naive CXCR3+ CD8+ T cells from blood. Noted subset: CD45RO-CCR7+CD27+CD95- naive CD8+ T cells expressing CXCR3 (TNR3+). CDR3 loop: CASSFYVANYGYTF.